The 27 T cell receptor beta chains below were found in one sample sequenced in a study of T cells after yellow fever vaccination. One entry per CDR3 protein results from TCRdb running MiXCR on the 5' RACE reads. The table lists some 300,000 distinct CDR3 sequences, roughly 8% of them singletons. The sample consisted of PBMCs, taken around 45 days after the first yellow fever vaccination. Source of these receptors: a man younger than 35 who received the YFV17D yellow fever vaccine.

This rearrangement joins TRBV5-1 to TRBJ2-1; D not certain. The CDR3 length is 13 residues. V lost 6 bases, J lost 8 bases, and 15 bases lay in between. CDR1 SGHRS and CDR2 YFSETQ come from the germline V gene. CDR3 in amino acids: CASNVMVRDEQFF. CDR3 bases: TGCGCCAGCAATGTGATGGTTCGAGATGAGCAGTTCTTC.

This clonotype was seen only a few times. The chain links TRBV19 to TRBJ1-4; no definite D call. The ends were cut back, 8 bases at V and 4 bases at J, with 11 bases in the middle. Germline V gene sequence: CDR1 LNHDA, CDR2 SQIVND (reference sequence). The CDR3 runs to 13 residues. CDR3 sequence (DNA): TGTGCCAGTGGCCGCCAAGTTAATGAAAAACTGTTTTTT. Residues: CASGRQVNEKLFF.

The sample holds many counts of this clonotype. The CDR3 coding sequence is TGCGCCAGCAGCTTGGGGACAGGATACAATGAGCAGTTCTTC. Amino acid sequence: CASSLGTGYNEQFF. The J gene is TRBJ2-1, the V gene TRBV5-1; TRBD1 agrees at 7 bases. This CDR3 is 14 amino acids long. The germline CDR1 and CDR2 sequences are SGHRS and YFSETQ. The J segment lost 4 bases and the V segment lost 0 bases, leaving 1 base of the junction unmatched.

The chain couples TRBV5-4 to TRBJ2-5, with a weak D call TRBD1 (6 bases). In germline, CDR1 is SGHNT, CDR2 YYREEE (reference sequence). V gave up 1 base and J gave up 2 bases, with 12 bases separating them. The CDR3 is made up of 15 amino acids. Here the CDR3 reads CASSLTARGQETQYF. The CDR3 region has the DNA TGTGCCAGCAGCTTGACGGCCAGGGGACAAGAGACCCAGTACTTC.

The chain is built from TRBV10-3 and TRBJ2-6, with D perhaps TRBD2 (6 bases). CDR3 length: 14 residues. Trimming removed 7 bases at V and 9 bases at J, with 16 bases between. The germline V gene has CDR1 ENHRY and CDR2 SYGVKD. DNA of the CDR3: TGTGCCATCACCCGAGGAGGGGCAGTCAACGTCCTGACTTTC. Translating gives CAITRGGAVNVLTF.

This clonotype was picked up many times. V usage is TRBV4-3 and J usage is TRBJ2-4, with D unclear. Germline V lookup: CDR1 LGHNA, CDR2 YSLEER. V lost 0 bases and J lost 2, with 11 bases in between. The length of the CDR3 is 16 residues. CDR3 protein: CASSQDRWQTKNIQYF. CDR3 DNA sequence: TGCGCCAGCAGCCAAGATAGGTGGCAAACCAAAAACATTCAGTACTTC.

In its sample, this clonotype was seen a few times. J is TRBJ2-2 and V is TRBV5-8, with 12 bases fitting TRBD1. Germline V lookup: CDR1 SGHTS, CDR2 YDEGEE. The ends lost 3 bases at V and 6 bases at J; junction bases unmatched: 3. This CDR3 spans 15 amino acids. CDR3 in DNA: TGTGCCAGCAGCTGGGGACAGGGGGCTCCCGGGGAGCTGTTTTTT. Encoded protein: CASSWGQGAPGELFF.

This clonotype has at least ten counts. As DNA, the CDR3 is TGTGCCAGCAGCCAAGTTTTCGGGGCAGGGGGCTACGAGCAGTACTTC. Translation: CASSQVFGAGGYEQYF. The chain has TRBV4-2 and TRBJ2-7, with 7 nucleotides matching TRBD1. With 1 base clipped from V and 3 bases from J, the junction kept 9 bases outside the gene matches. The length of the CDR3 is 16 residues. Per the germline V gene, CDR1 is LGHNA and CDR2 is YNFKEQ.

This clonotype has a count of ten or more. V gene TRBV5-6 combines with J gene TRBJ2-6, with a tentative D call TRBD1 (5 bases). The CDR3 has 18 residues. CDR1 is SGHDT, CDR2 YYEEEE, per germline. Trimming left V 1 base short and J 3 bases short, with 17 bases between. The CDR3 reads CASSLLGRVGIGANVLTF. In nucleotides, the CDR3 is TGTGCCAGCAGCTTGCTAGGCAGGGTGGGAATTGGGGCCAACGTCCTGACTTTC.

This clonotype came up a few times. The chain joins TRBV9 to TRBJ2-1; 10 nucleotides line up with TRBD2. V lost 4 bases, J lost 6 bases, and 22 bases stayed unmatched. The germline CDR1 and CDR2 sequences are SGDLS and YYNGEE. The CDR3 length is 20 residues. In DNA form, the CDR3 reads TGTGCCAGCAGCCCGGTAGGAAAAGGGCGGGTCGGGACTAGCGCCAATGAGCAGTTCTTC. Translating it yields CASSPVGKGRVGTSANEQFF.

The gene calls are TRBV20-1 and TRBJ2-5; TRBD1 aligns across 8 bases. CDR1 is DFQATT and CDR2 is SNEGSKA in the germline V gene (reference sequence). The CDR3 covers 15 residues. After removal of 0 bases from V and 0 bases from J, the junction contained 3 bases not matched to a gene. The CDR3 DNA follows: TGCAGTGCTAGAGACCTGACAGGGGACCAAGAGACCCAGTACTTC. It codes for CSARDLTGDQETQYF.

The chain carries TRBV4-3 and TRBJ1-1; maybe TRBD1 (6 bases). With 2 bases removed from V and 11 bases from J, the gap between germline ends came to 15 bases. This CDR3 region has 13 residues. CDR1 is LGHNA and CDR2 is YSLEER in the germline V gene. The CDR3 here is CASSQLTGTPAFF. CDR3 bases: TGCGCCAGCAGCCAACTCACAGGGACCCCGGCTTTCTTT.

This clonotype came up a few times. V gene TRBV7-2 combines with J gene TRBJ2-3, with D perhaps matching TRBD1 (6 bases). The germline V and J ends were trimmed by 4 bases and 1 base, with 12 bases remaining between them. Looked up from germline, CDR1 is SGHTA and CDR2 is FQGNSA. The CDR3 sequence is 15 residues long. The CDR3 loop reads CASSSRQVGTDTQYF. CDR3 DNA sequence: TGTGCCAGCAGCTCCCGACAGGTCGGCACAGATACGCAGTATTTT.

This clonotype has only a few counts. The J gene is TRBJ2-7, the V gene TRBV20-1; no clear D. The CDR3 is 12 amino acids. Germline V gives CDR1 DFQATT, CDR2 SNEGSKA (reference sequence). Trimming removed 3 bases at V and 1 base at J, with 7 bases between. The CDR3 nucleotides are TGCAGTGCTAGCAATAGGTCCTACGAGCAGTACTTC. As protein: CSASNRSYEQYF.

The sample holds a few counts of this clonotype. The chain uses TRBV9 and TRBJ2-5; TRBD1 might be the D (6 bases). Germline CDR1 reads SGDLS; CDR2 reads YYNGEE. V shed 0 bases and J shed 4 bases, with 7 bases lying between them. The CDR3 length is 13 residues. CDR3 coding DNA: TGTGCCAGCAGCGTAGGGGGGCGAGAGACCCAGTACTTC. The encoded protein is CASSVGGRETQYF.

The chain uses TRBV12-3 or TRBV12-4 and TRBJ1-1, with a possible D match to TRBD1 (5 bases). The CDR3 has 14 residues. Trimming removed 8 bases at V and 4 bases at J, with 17 bases between. The CDR3 sequence: CASRVGGMSTEAFF. The CDR3 DNA follows: TGTGCCAGCCGTGTGGGGGGGATGAGCACTGAAGCTTTCTTT.

This clonotype was recorded at least ten times. The V gene is TRBV7-2, the J gene TRBJ2-3, with D maybe TRBD2 (6 bases). Germline assignment: CDR1 SGHTA and CDR2 FQGNSA. The ends were cut back, 3 bases at V and 6 bases at J, with 10 bases in the middle. This CDR3 contains 13 residues. CDR3 bases: TGTGCCAGCAGCTTTGAAACTAGCGATACGCAGTATTTT. Translated: CASSFETSDTQYF.

This clonotype was seen repeatedly, ten times or more. The CDR3 region is CASSPGLSEQFF. The CDR3 DNA reads as TGTGCCAGCTCACCAGGGCTCTCTGAGCAGTTCTTC. The chain carries TRBV18 and TRBJ2-1; D remains ambiguous. The CDR3 loop spans 12 amino acids. Trimming took off 2 bases at V and 9 bases at J, with 8 bases between the two ends. The germline V gene has CDR1 KGHSH and CDR2 LQKENI.

There are many counts of this clonotype. The V and J genes are TRBV7-9 and TRBJ1-2, with a weak D call TRBD1 (6 bases). V was clipped by 5 bases and J by 2 bases, with 9 bases between them. The CDR3 spans 13 residues. Germline lookup yields CDR1 SEHNR and CDR2 FQNEAQ (reference sequence). The CDR3 reads CASSVTGNYGYTF. The CDR3 DNA reads TGTGCCAGCAGCGTGACAGGAAACTATGGCTACACCTTC.

CDR3: CASSQEGSQGSYEQYF. The DNA for the CDR3 is TGCGCCAGCAGCCAAGAGGGCAGTCAGGGGTCCTACGAGCAGTACTTC. The gene calls are TRBV4-3 and TRBJ2-7; D might be TRBD1 (6 bases). Trimming shortened V by 0 bases and J by 1 base, and 13 bases separated the two germline ends. The CDR3 contains 16 residues. Per the germline V gene, CDR1 is LGHNA and CDR2 is YSLEER.

This clonotype was counted between two and nine times. The J gene is TRBJ2-5, the V gene TRBV5-1, with 8 bases fitting TRBD1. The germline V gene encodes CDR1 SGHRS and CDR2 YFSETQ. Losses at the gene ends were 4 bases for V and 9 bases for J; bases not matched to a gene: 11. This CDR3 spans 14 amino acids. CDR3 nucleotide sequence: TGCGCCAGCAGCCGGGGACAGGCGGCCCTTCCCCAGTACTTC. Protein: CASSRGQAALPQYF.

This clonotype was detected only a few times. The V gene is TRBV4-2, the J gene TRBJ1-6; D unresolved. Germline lookup yields CDR1 LGHNA and CDR2 YNFKEQ. The CDR3 is 17 residues long. Trimming removed 0 bases from V and 7 bases from J, with 16 bases in between. Written as DNA, the CDR3 is TGTGCCAGCAGCCAAGATCAGTTGTTTGAGACAAATTCACCCCTCCACTTT. Translating gives CASSQDQLFETNSPLHF.

In regard to this clonotype: This sequence may be a read error, since a much larger clone differs from it by one base. V gene TRBV25-1 combines with J gene TRBJ2-7; 8 bases agree with TRBD1. Germline-derived CDR1 and CDR2 are MGHDK and SYGVNS. CDR3 length equals 15 residues. Unmatched junction bases numbered 12, after V lost 4 bases and J lost 7 bases. The CDR3 DNA follows: TGTGCCAGCAGTGGCACTACAGGGGGAGCATCTGAGCAGTACTTC. Protein sequence: CASSGTTGGASEQYF.

There are a few counts of this clonotype. The chain is built from TRBV29-1 and TRBJ2-5; D is tentatively TRBD1 or TRBD2 (5 bases each). Trimming pared 4 bases from V and 0 bases from J, leaving 9 bases between. Germline V gene lookup returns CDR1 SQVTM and CDR2 ANQGSEA. This CDR3 is built from 13 residues. CDR3 amino acids: CSVGTGHQETQYF. The CDR3 region has the DNA TGCAGCGTTGGGACGGGACACCAAGAGACCCAGTACTTC.

This clonotype has ten or more counts. This chain links TRBV11-2 with TRBJ1-1, with D perhaps matching TRBD1 (5 bases). V was trimmed by 3 bases and J by 4 bases, leaving 12 bases between them. Per germline, CDR1 SGHAT and CDR2 FQNNGV. This CDR3 contains 14 residues. The CDR3 DNA is TGTGCCAGCAGCTTGCCGGGACGCCTCACTGAAGCTTTCTTT. It encodes CASSLPGRLTEAFF.

This clonotype was observed at least ten times. The CDR3 loop is CASSPQGDGYNEQFF. CDR3 DNA: TGTGCCAGCTCACCTCAGGGGGATGGCTACAATGAGCAGTTCTTC. The genes are TRBV18 and TRBJ2-1; 7 bases fit TRBD1. The CDR3 loop spans 15 amino acids. The germline CDR1 and CDR2 sequences are KGHSH and LQKENI. The V and J ends lost 3 bases and 3 bases, in that order; junction bases with no gene match: 5.

This clonotype was counted only a few times. V gene TRBV29-1 combines with J gene TRBJ2-1; weak D call: TRBD2 (7 bases). There are 17 residues in the CDR3. Germline V lookup: CDR1 SQVTM, CDR2 ANQGSEA. Between the trimmed V and J ends, which lost 8 bases and 4 bases, there was a span of 27 bases. CDR3 nucleotide sequence: TGCAGCACGGACCGGGGGGCATGGGGGGGCGAGTACAATGAGCAGTTCTTC. Encoded protein: CSTDRGAWGGEYNEQFF.